The sequence of this T cell receptor (beta chain) was determined in a study of CD8+ T cells in alopecia areata. RNA extraction and reverse transcription yielded cDNA as sequencing template. Sequencing used immunoSEQ multiplex PCR; TCRdb keeps in-frame clones, though not all of them. The sample contains under 350,000 clones, 58% of which appear only once. Treatment in this sample: oral pan-JAK inhibitor, 5-10 mg twice daily. Trimming took 3 bases from V and 5 from J, leaving 13 bases between them. CDR3 size: 14 residues. Germline lookup yields CDR1 SGHVS and CDR2 FQNEAQ. The chain uses TRBV7-8 and TRBJ2-5; D is unresolved. The source was CD4+ T cells sorted from blood, collected at week 24, from a patient treated with tofacitinib. The sequence derives from a human donor with alopecia areata. This CDR3 reads CASSFGRSMETQYF. In nucleotides, the CDR3 is TGTGCCAGCAGCTTTGGGCGGAGTATGGAGACCCAGTACTTC.